This TCR beta chain was observed in a study of blood T cells in healthy people across ages. This clonotype was observed many times. As yet, its antigen is unknown. Germline V gene sequence: CDR1 LGHDT, CDR2 YNNKEL (reference sequence). CDR3 length: 16 amino acids. Trimming took off 1 base at V and 3 bases at J, with 15 bases between the two ends. Study-wide results and caveats: Conclusively comparing naive with antigen-experienced cells was impossible with unsorted PBMCs. Older age went with lower TCR beta diversity per million T cells, in a roughly linear way.

A sample-barcoded 5' primer and a J-beta primer mix were used in a second PCR of about 7 to 12 cycles. Every molecule of cDNA carried a tag from a template-switch adaptor with 12 random nucleotides. TCRdb recomputed calls from the 5' RACE reads with MiXCR, one row per CDR3 protein. Of hundreds of thousands of distinct CDR3 sequences in the sample, roughly 31% were seen once. This receptor was identified in a woman older than 75 in good health. Sequencing was carried out using blood. The V gene is TRBV3-1, the J gene TRBJ1-2; D possibly corresponds to TRBD1 (5 bases). Here the CDR3 DNA reads TGTGCCAGCAGCCAAGTTGCAGGGTCCAGGGACTATGGCTACACCTTC. Protein product: CASSQVAGSRDYGYTF.